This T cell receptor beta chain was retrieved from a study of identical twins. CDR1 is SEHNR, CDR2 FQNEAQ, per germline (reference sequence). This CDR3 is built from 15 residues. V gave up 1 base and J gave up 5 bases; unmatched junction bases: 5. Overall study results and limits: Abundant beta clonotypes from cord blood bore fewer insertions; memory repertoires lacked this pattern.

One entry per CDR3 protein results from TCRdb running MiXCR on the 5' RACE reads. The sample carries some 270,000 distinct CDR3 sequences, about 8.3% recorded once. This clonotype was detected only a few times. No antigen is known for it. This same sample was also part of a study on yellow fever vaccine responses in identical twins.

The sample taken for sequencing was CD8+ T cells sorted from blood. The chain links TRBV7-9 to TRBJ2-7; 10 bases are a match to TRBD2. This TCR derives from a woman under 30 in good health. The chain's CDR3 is CASSLGASGSHEQYF. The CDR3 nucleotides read TGTGCCAGCAGCTTAGGGGCTAGCGGGAGTCACGAGCAGTACTTC.